These 22 T cell receptor beta chains originate from one sample sequenced in a study of PD-L1 blockade in urothelial cancer. Sequenced by immunoSEQ multiplex PCR; TCRdb stores in-frame clones only, minus some. Of some 67,000 clones in the sample, about 89% were seen once. The specimen was PBMCs, collected around atezolizumab (anti-PD-L1) treatment. The receptors come from a man aged 60 to 75 with urothelial cancer.

This chain links TRBV7-3 with TRBJ2-4, with 7 bases matching TRBD1. The length of the CDR3 is 15 residues. Germline loops: CDR1 SGHTA, CDR2 FQGTGA. With V trimmed by 4 bases and J by 5 bases, 8 bases remained unmatched. Here the CDR3 reads CASSSLGGRENIQYF. DNA for the CDR3: TGTGCCAGCAGCTCCCTAGGGGGCCGCGAAAACATTCAGTACTTC.

The chain combines TRBV30 with TRBJ1-3; D gene unclear. The CDR3 loop spans 15 amino acids. Trimming took off 0 bases at V and 4 bases at J, with 13 bases between the two ends. CDR1 and CDR2 (germline): GTSNPN, SVGIG (reference sequence). CDR3 region: CAWSVQRAGGNTIYF. The DNA of the CDR3 is TGTGCCTGGAGTGTACAAAGGGCGGGCGGAAACACCATATATTTT.

This clone was seen a single time. The chain couples TRBV19 to TRBJ1-5; D possibly corresponds to TRBD1 (5 bases). Germline V gene sequence: CDR1 LNHDA, CDR2 SQIVND (reference sequence). The CDR3 sequence is 13 residues long. The V end lost 6 bases, the J end lost 3 bases, and 9 bases lay between the germline ends. CDR3 coding DNA: TGTGCCAGTAGCTCGACAGTCAATCAGCCCCAGCATTTT. Residues: CASSSTVNQPQHF.

This clone qualifies as medium-sized. The rearrangement uses TRBV7-9 and TRBJ1-2, with D hard to call. This CDR3 region has 14 residues. Per the germline V gene, CDR1 is SEHNR and CDR2 is FQNEAQ (reference sequence). Trimming left V 5 bases short and J 0 bases short, with 10 bases between. CDR3 DNA: TGTGCCAGCAGCCCGGTCAATTCTAACTATGGCTACACCTTC. Amino acid sequence: CASSPVNSNYGYTF.

The V gene is TRBV19, the J gene TRBJ1-2; D may be TRBD1 (6 bases). The CDR3 extends over 13 amino acids. Germline CDR1 LNHDA, CDR2 SQIVND (reference sequence). Trimming cost V 3 bases and J 5 bases, with 10 bases left between them. The CDR3 DNA is TGTGCCAGTAGTATGGCACAGGGTTATGGCTACACCTTC. As protein: CASSMAQGYGYTF.

The chain has TRBV5-8 and TRBJ1-1; D not certain. Germline V lookup: CDR1 SGHTS, CDR2 YDEGEE. The CDR3 consists of 12 residues. Trimming took 1 base from V and 5 from J, leaving 6 bases between them. The CDR3 protein is CASSLTRTEAFF. In nucleotides, the CDR3 is TGTGCCAGCAGCTTGACGCGGACTGAAGCTTTCTTT.

This chain links TRBV30 with TRBJ2-7; 8 bases fit TRBD2. The V and J ends lost 0 bases and 6 bases, in that order; junction bases with no gene match: 7. CDR3 length: 14 residues. Germline V gene lookup returns CDR1 GTSNPN and CDR2 SVGIG (reference sequence). This chain's CDR3 is CAWSVLAVAGEQYF. DNA of the CDR3: TGTGCCTGGAGTGTACTAGCGGTGGCGGGCGAGCAGTACTTC.

This clone is a singleton in its sample. The chain is built from TRBV7-9 and TRBJ2-3, with 7 bases fitting TRBD1. The V gene end was trimmed by 2 bases and the J gene end by 2 bases; junction bases not matched to a gene: 7. The CDR3 is made up of 16 amino acids. Germline values: CDR1 SEHNR, CDR2 FQNEAQ (reference sequence). The CDR3 loop is CASSLILDRLTDTQYF. CDR3 DNA sequence: TGTGCCAGCAGCTTAATCTTGGACAGGCTCACAGATACGCAGTATTTT.

The J gene is TRBJ1-3, the V gene TRBV18; tentative D call: TRBD1 (6 bases). This CDR3 region has 16 residues. Germline V lookup: CDR1 KGHSH, CDR2 LQKENI. The V end lost 0 bases, the J end lost 4 bases, and 13 bases lay between the germline ends. Here the CDR3 DNA reads TGTGCCAGCTCACCACCGATACAGGGTACAGGAAACACCATATATTTT. Translating it yields CASSPPIQGTGNTIYF.

This clone has only one observation. The rearrangement joins TRBV13 to TRBJ2-5; D is possibly TRBD2 (5 bases). CDR3 length: 12 amino acids. The germline V and J ends were trimmed by 7 bases and 7 bases, with 13 bases remaining between them. CDR1 and CDR2 (germline): PRHDT, FYEKMQ (reference sequence). The CDR3 bases are TGTGCCAGCACCCTCGGGGTGGGGACCCAGTACTTC. Its translation: CASTLGVGTQYF.

The chain uses TRBV5-1 and TRBJ2-7, with TRBD1 matching over 10 bases. From germline, CDR1 is SGHRS and CDR2 YFSETQ. Trimming at V came to 3 bases and at J to 3 bases, leaving 0 bases not matched to a gene. The CDR3 runs to 13 residues. CDR3 bases: TGCGCCAGCAGCTGGGACAGGGGCTACGAGCAGTACTTC. Protein product: CASSWDRGYEQYF. The full variable domain, rest sourced from reference TRBV5-1 and TRBJ2-7, is KAGVTQTPRYLIKTRGQQVTLSCSPISGHRSVSWYQQTPGQGLQFLFEYFSETQRNKGNFPGRFSGRQFSNSRSEMNVSTLELGDSALYLCASSWDRGYEQYFGPGTRLTVT.

This rearrangement joins TRBV19 to TRBJ2-1; TRBD2 agrees at 7 bases. This CDR3 contains 14 residues. The ends lost 5 bases at V and 5 bases at J; junction bases unmatched: 6. Germline loops: CDR1 LNHDA, CDR2 SQIVND (reference sequence). CDR3 in amino acids: CASSPLTSNNEQFF. In nucleotides, the CDR3 is TGTGCCAGTAGTCCGTTGACTAGCAACAATGAGCAGTTCTTC.

The V gene is TRBV7-2, the J gene TRBJ2-2, with D hard to call. With 1 base removed from V and 7 bases from J, the gap between germline ends came to 7 bases. The CDR3 spans 13 residues. CDR1 is SGHTA, CDR2 FQGNSA, per germline. CDR3 coding DNA: TGTGCCAGCAGCTTAGGGCCCAACGGGGAGCTGTTTTTT. Protein sequence: CASSLGPNGELFF. Combining the CDR3 with reference TRBV7-2 and TRBJ2-2 gives the whole variable domain GAGVSQSPSNKVTEKGKDVELRCDPISGHTALYWYRQSLGQGLEFLIYFQGNSAPDKSGLPSDRFSAERTGGSVSTLTIQRTQQEDSAVYLCASSLGPNGELFFGEGSRLTVL.

This chain uses TRBV25-1 with TRBJ2-7; a weak D match, TRBD2 (6 bases). Germline V gene lookup returns CDR1 MGHDK and CDR2 SYGVNS. The CDR3 sequence is 15 residues long. Trimming took off 7 bases at V and 5 bases at J, with 21 bases between the two ends. DNA for the CDR3: TGTGCCAGCAAGTGGCGGGGAAGTATTTTCCACGAGCAGTACTTC. Protein: CASKWRGSIFHEQYF.

The V gene is TRBV5-4, the J gene TRBJ1-5; 9 nucleotides line up with TRBD1. The trim removed 5 bases at V and 4 bases at J, leaving 4 bases unmatched. The CDR3 sequence is 14 residues long. Germline lookup yields CDR1 SGHNT and CDR2 YYREEE (reference sequence). The CDR3 reads CASSRDRANQPQHF. CDR3 DNA sequence: TGTGCCAGCAGTCGGGACAGGGCTAATCAGCCCCAGCATTTT.

The V gene is TRBV7-2, the J gene TRBJ2-3; the match to TRBD2 covers 7 bases. The CDR3 is 16 residues long. Germline values: CDR1 SGHTA, CDR2 FQGNSA. Trimming at V came to 5 bases and at J to 1 base, leaving 9 bases not matched to a gene. CDR3 sequence reads: CASSPGTGGGTDTQYF. In DNA, the CDR3 is TGTGCCAGCAGCCCCGGGACGGGAGGCGGCACAGATACGCAGTATTTT.

V usage is TRBV10-1 and J usage is TRBJ2-7; 10 bases fit TRBD2. Germline-derived CDR1 and CDR2 are WNHNN and SYGVQD (reference sequence). CDR3 size: 17 residues. V gave up 4 bases and J gave up 5 bases; unmatched junction bases: 14. CDR3 region: CASSAIKTSGDPHEQYF. Written as DNA, the CDR3 is TGCGCCAGCAGTGCCATAAAAACTAGCGGGGATCCGCACGAGCAGTACTTC.

This clone has more than one count but fewer than ten. This chain connects TRBV11-3 to TRBJ2-5, with TRBD2 as a possible D gene (6 bases). Trimming shortened V by 1 base and J by 5 bases, and 17 bases separated the two germline ends. CDR1 SGHNT and CDR2 YENEEA come from the germline V gene. The CDR3 has 16 amino acids. The CDR3 sequence: CASSLGRAPSLETQYF. The DNA of the CDR3 is TGTGCCAGCAGCTTAGGGAGGGCGCCTAGTCTGGAGACCCAGTACTTC. Drawing the rest from reference TRBV11-3 and TRBJ2-5, the complete variable domain is EAGVVQSPRYKIIEKKQPVAFWCNPISGHNTLYWYLQNLGQGPELLIRYENEEAVDDSQLPKDRFSAERLKGVDSTLKIQPAELGDSAVYLCASSLGRAPSLETQYFGPGTRLLVL.

The chain couples TRBV25-1 to TRBJ2-3; weak D call: TRBD1 (6 bases). Germline V CDR1 and CDR2: MGHDK, SYGVNS. The V end was cut by 3 bases, the J end by 4 bases, with 14 bases between. The CDR3 has 15 residues. CDR3: CASSDHRVGADTQYF. CDR3 coding DNA: TGTGCCAGCAGTGACCACAGGGTTGGAGCAGATACGCAGTATTTT.

This clone was picked up one time. The J gene is TRBJ2-7, the V gene TRBV7-9; weak D call: TRBD2 (5 bases). This CDR3 has 13 amino acids. The germline V gene encodes CDR1 SEHNR and CDR2 FQNEAQ (reference sequence). Trimming removed 2 bases from V and 0 bases from J, with 5 bases in between. CDR3 sequence: CASSLTSSYEQYF. DNA of the CDR3: TGTGCCAGCAGCTTAACTAGCTCCTACGAGCAGTACTTC.

The chain links TRBV28 to TRBJ1-1; 9 bases are a match to TRBD1. The germline CDR1 and CDR2 sequences are MDHEN and SYDVKM. V was pared by 3 bases and J by 7 bases, with 9 bases of the junction left unmatched. CDR3 length: 15 amino acids. Here the CDR3 DNA reads TGTGCCAGCAGTTTCGGGGACAGGGTTCGGGGTGAAGCTTTCTTT. This translates into CASSFGDRVRGEAFF.

J is TRBJ2-7 and V is TRBV19; TRBD1 might be the D (7 bases). This CDR3 spans 15 amino acids. Germline V gene lookup returns CDR1 LNHDA and CDR2 SQIVND (reference sequence). Trimming took 4 bases from V and 3 from J, leaving 16 bases between them. This CDR3 is CASSTTGDSYYEQYF. The DNA for the CDR3 is TGTGCCAGTAGTACAACAGGGGACTCTTACTACGAGCAGTACTTC.